This T cell receptor beta chain is from a study of cytomegalovirus exposure and HLA in healthy donors. Across the whole study: Unique TCRs numbering around 85 million, obtained from HLA-typed donors, made up an early data release.

Trimming cost V 9 bases and J 2 bases, with 14 bases left between them. CDR3 size: 14 residues. Germline V gene sequence: CDR1 LNHDA, CDR2 SQIVND (reference sequence). It was with 60 Vbeta and 13 Jbeta primers that the PCR ran. This table comes from immunoSEQ multiplex PCR, and its TCRdb copy is limited to in-frame clones, with some not included. The sample records some 150,000 clones, around three fifths being singletons. The gene calls are TRBV19 and TRBJ1-5; perhaps TRBD1 as D (5 bases). The source of this sequence is a young woman in good health and CMV-seropositive. Sequenced: PBMCs. This chain's CDR3 is CASLRVYGNQPQHF. CDR3 bases: TGTGCCAGCCTCAGGGTGTACGGCAATCAGCCCCAGCATTTT. Complete variable domain (other parts from reference TRBV19 and TRBJ1-5): DGGITQSPKYLFRKEGQNVTLSCEQNLNHDAMYWYRQDPGQGLRLIYYSQIVNDFQKGDIAEGYSVSREKKESFPLTVTSAQKNPTAFYLCASLRVYGNQPQHFGDGTRLSIL.